Listed here is a single T cell receptor (beta chain). Its antigen is unknown. Per-base quality was not reported, and no clone a single base away is much larger than it. This sample is drawn from a study of control samples from healthy donors and cancer patients (dated by TCRdb to about 2020). The library was made by the immunoSEQ multiplex PCR assay. TCRdb's version of the immuneACCESS table is confined to in-frame rearrangements and falls short of the full clone set. An unresolved V gene accounts for under half of the shortfall where checked; the remainder is of unknown origin. Counted in this sample were about 190,000 clones; about nine tenths of them appeared once. The top ten clones comprise approximately 1.8% of the sample. From its cysteine to its phenylalanine, the CDR3 spans 17 amino acids. The DNA shown is the 51-base CDR3, in frame from base 1. CDR1 is given as LNHNV and CDR2 as YYDKDF, both from the germline V gene (reference sequence). Trimming costs V 0 bases and J 0 bases, and their ends lie 12 bases apart.

Material for sequencing was blood. The sequence joins TRBV15 to TRBJ1-3; no confident D gene assignment can be made. This sequence was found in a young man in good health. For the CDR3, the sequence is CATSRDYAVYSGNTIYF. The DNA reads as follows: TGTGCCACCAGCAGAGATTACGCGGTTTACTCTGGAAACACCATATATTTT.